The rows below give T cell receptor beta chains drawn from one sample of a study of blood T cell repertoires in COVID-19. The data were produced by immunoSEQ multiplex PCR, yet TCRdb's version contains in-frame clones alone and is incomplete. The data contain some 130,000 clones, roughly nine tenths of them seen just once; the ten biggest clones take up roughly 4.8%. Material for sequencing was peripheral blood. The origin of the receptors is a man in his sixties with COVID-19, enrolled during active disease. Both conserved end residues are part of each CDR3. D genes are given only for firm matches. Clone sizes are given selectively: once, few, many, or a class where the clone is expanded.

j_call	clone_size	v_call	d_call	cdr3_aa	cdr3_nt
TRBJ1-2	-	TRBV5-1	-	CASRPHSSDNGYTF	TGCGCCAGCAGGCCCCACTCTAGCGACAATGGCTACACCTTC
TRBJ2-7	-	TRBV7-2	TRBD2	CASSSSSGSYEQYF	TGTGCCAGCAGCTCCTCTAGCGGCTCCTACGAGCAGTACTTC
TRBJ2-1	-	TRBV5-1	TRBD2	CASSPRLAGGSYNEQFF	TGCGCCAGCAGCCCGAGACTAGCGGGAGGCTCCTACAATGAGCAGTTCTTC
TRBJ1-2	-	TRBV25-1	TRBD1	CASEKQGAGGYTF	TGTGCCAGCGAAAAACAGGGGGCAGGGGGCTACACCTTC
TRBJ2-1	-	TRBV14	-	CASSFEGGNEQFF	TGTGCCAGCAGCTTTGAGGGAGGCAATGAGCAGTTCTTC
TRBJ2-1	-	TRBV6-5	-	CASSTIDSSGNEQFF	TGTGCCAGCAGTACCATTGACTCCTCTGGCAATGAGCAGTTCTTC
TRBJ1-2	-	TRBV11-3	TRBD1	CASSSSTGLGYTF	TGTGCCAGCAGCTCCTCGACAGGGCTCGGCTACACCTTC
TRBJ2-3	-	TRBV4-1	-	CASSPPGGRTDTQYF	TGCGCCAGCAGCCCGCCTGGGGGCCGCACAGATACGCAGTATTTT
TRBJ2-3	-	TRBV5-1	-	CASSSGVRGDTQYF	TGCGCCAGCAGTTCGGGAGTTAGAGGGGATACGCAGTATTTT
TRBJ2-7	-	TRBV24-1	-	CATSDSTGTYEQYF	TGTGCCACCAGTGATTCAACAGGGACCTACGAGCAGTACTTC
TRBJ1-1	-	TRBV28	TRBD1	CASSQMWDRGNTEAFF	TGTGCCAGCAGTCAGATGTGGGACAGGGGAAACACTGAAGCTTTCTTT
TRBJ2-7	-	TRBV9	-	CASSFGQQSYEQYF	TGTGCCAGCAGCTTTGGACAGCAATCGTACGAGCAGTACTTC
TRBJ2-5	-	TRBV10-1	TRBD1	CASSDHRTGQETQYF	TGCGCCAGCAGTGACCACCGGACAGGACAAGAGACCCAGTACTTC
TRBJ1-1	-	TRBV6-4	-	CANSEMGRGSTEAFF	TGTGCCAACTCCGAAATGGGCAGGGGAAGCACTGAAGCTTTCTTT
TRBJ2-1	-	TRBV1	-	CTSSQEGLAGDDEQFF	TGCACCAGCAGCCAAGAAGGGCTAGCGGGAGACGATGAGCAGTTCTTC
TRBJ2-1	-	TRBV7-8	-	CASSLSSDGGEKFF	TGTGCCAGCAGCTTAAGTAGTGACGGGGGTGAAAAGTTCTTC
TRBJ1-6	-	TRBV5-6	TRBD1	CASSMTGPRNSPLHF	TGTGCCAGCAGCATGACAGGGCCCAGGAATTCACCCCTCCACTTT
TRBJ1-5	-	TRBV12-3/TRBV12-4	-	CASSPLENQPQHF	TGTGCCAGCAGCCCCCTAGAAAATCAGCCCCAGCATTTT
TRBJ1-3	-	TRBV3-1/TRBV3-2	TRBD1	CASSPWDRGLGNTIYF	TGTGCCAGCAGCCCTTGGGACAGGGGGTTAGGAAACACCATATATTTT
TRBJ2-5	-	TRBV21-1	-	CASRRTSGETQYF	TGTGCCAGCAGACGGACTAGCGGAGAGACCCAGTACTTC
TRBJ1-3	-	TRBV6-1	TRBD1	CASSDLGQGAPGNTIYF	TGTGCCAGCAGTGACCTGGGACAGGGGGCGCCTGGAAACACCATATATTTT
TRBJ1-6	-	TRBV28	-	CASSYLEGGSPLHF	TGTGCCAGCAGTTATCTGGAAGGGGGTTCACCCCTCCACTTT
TRBJ2-7	once	TRBV30	TRBD1	CAWRDRGSSYEQYF	TGTGCCTGGAGGGACAGGGGGAGCTCCTACGAGCAGTACTTC
TRBJ2-1	-	TRBV14	TRBD2	CASSLLAGGRNEQFF	TGTGCCAGCAGCCTACTAGCGGGAGGGAGGAATGAGCAGTTCTTC
TRBJ2-7	-	TRBV4-3	-	CASSQDGPGLEQYF	TGCGCCAGCAGCCAAGATGGCCCAGGGCTCGAGCAGTACTTC